The 32 T cell receptor beta chains listed next were all sequenced from one sample in a study of CD8+ T cells in alopecia areata. Extracted RNA was reverse transcribed, and the resulting cDNA served as sequencing template. The method was immunoSEQ multiplex PCR; TCRdb's version includes in-frame clones alone and lacks a portion of them. The table includes about 140,000 clones, roughly 46% detected once. The sequencing used CD4+ T cells sorted from blood, collected at week 0. The receptors shown here come from a human donor with alopecia areata.

This chain connects TRBV29-1 to TRBJ2-7, with D unresolved. The V and J ends lost 3 bases and 2 bases respectively, with 8 bases between them. The CDR3 extends over 12 amino acids. The germline V gene encodes CDR1 SQVTM and CDR2 ANQGSEA. CDR3 sequence reads: CSVEDRTYEQYF. Here the CDR3 DNA reads TGCAGCGTTGAGGACCGAACCTACGAGCAGTACTTC.

This clone was found many times. The V and J genes are TRBV14 and TRBJ2-2; 7 bases map to TRBD2. Trimming took 4 bases from V and 0 from J; bases not matched to a gene: 14. The length of the CDR3 is 19 residues. Germline loops: CDR1 SGHDN, CDR2 FVKESK. Here the CDR3 reads CASSRERRGLAANTGELFF. The CDR3, as DNA: TGTGCCAGCAGCCGAGAAAGACGCGGGCTAGCGGCGAACACCGGGGAGCTGTTTTTT.

The gene calls are TRBV2 and TRBJ2-2; 12 positions agree with TRBD2. Trimming cost V 6 bases and J 5 bases; bases outside gene matches: 16. From germline, CDR1 is SNHLY and CDR2 FYNNEI. CDR3 length: 19 amino acids. The CDR3 region has the DNA TGTGCCAGCAGCCGCCGCACACAGACTAGCGGGAGATTAACCGGGGAGCTGTTTTTT. Translated, it gives CASSRRTQTSGRLTGELFF. Using reference TRBV2 and TRBJ2-2 for the parts outside the CDR3, the full variable domain is EPEVTQTPSHQVTQMGQEVILRCVPISNHLYFYWYRQILGQKVEFLVSFYNNEISEKSEIFDDQFSVERPDGSNFTLKIRSTKLEDSAMYFCASSRRTQTSGRLTGELFFGEGSRLTVL.

About this clone itself: This CDR3 is also generated by other DNA sequences in the sample. In DNA, the CDR3 is TGCGCCAGCAGCCTAGACAGCTCTGGGGCCAACGTCCTGACTTTC. Its translation: CASSLDSSGANVLTF. The chain joins TRBV5-1 to TRBJ2-6; weak D call: TRBD1 (5 bases). Trimming stripped 4 bases from V and 0 bases from J, with 8 bases between. There are 15 residues in the CDR3. Germline V gives CDR1 SGHRS, CDR2 YFSETQ.

In this sample, this clone turned up a few times. J is TRBJ2-7 and V is TRBV27; D assignment may be TRBD1 or TRBD2 (6 bases each). The germline V gene has CDR1 MNHEY and CDR2 SMNVEV (reference sequence). The length of the CDR3 is 13 residues. Between the trimmed V and J ends, which lost 3 bases and 7 bases, there was a span of 13 bases. The CDR3 sequence is CASSLERGREQYF. CDR3 nucleotide sequence: TGTGCCAGCAGTTTGGAGAGGGGGAGGGAGCAGTACTTC.

This clone was found once. The gene calls are TRBV29-1 and TRBJ1-5; D remains unclear. Per the germline V gene, CDR1 is SQVTM and CDR2 is ANQGSEA. Trimming shortened V by 4 bases and J by 5 bases, and 15 bases separated the two germline ends. The CDR3 consists of 14 residues. CDR3 in DNA: TGCAGCGTTGGGTGGGGAGGCCGAGATCAGCCCCAGCATTTT. Protein sequence: CSVGWGGRDQPQHF.

The chain employs TRBV30 and TRBJ1-3; no clear D. The CDR3 has 12 amino acids. V lost 5 bases, J lost 0 bases, and 5 bases lay in between. Germline loops: CDR1 GTSNPN, CDR2 SVGIG (reference sequence). The CDR3 DNA sequence: TGTGCCTGGGACTACTCTGGAAACACCATATATTTT. This codes for CAWDYSGNTIYF.

The rearrangement joins TRBV5-1 to TRBJ2-7; 7 bases are a match to TRBD1. V was pared by 4 bases and J by 7 bases, with 11 bases of the junction left unmatched. The CDR3 contains 14 residues. Germline V CDR1 and CDR2: SGHRS, YFSETQ. The CDR3 coding sequence is TGCGCCAGCAGCCAGGGACAGCTCACGGGAGAGCAGTACTTC. This translates into CASSQGQLTGEQYF.

The chain is built from TRBV20-1 and TRBJ1-1; no clear D gene. Germline V gene lookup returns CDR1 DFQATT and CDR2 SNEGSKA (reference sequence). The ends were cut back, 4 bases at V and 2 bases at J, with 5 bases in the middle. The CDR3 runs to 11 residues. The CDR3 bases are TGCAGTGCTATCAGCAACACTGAAGCTTTCTTT. Protein sequence: CSAISNTEAFF.

This clone was observed a handful of times. The V call is TRBV4-1, the J call TRBJ2-3; no definite D call. Trimming stripped 5 bases from V and 6 bases from J, with 12 bases between. The CDR3 is 13 amino acids. The germline CDR1 and CDR2 sequences are MGHRA and YSYEKL. The CDR3 reads CASSGNSLDTQYF. In DNA, the CDR3 is TGCGCCAGCAGCGGAAATTCCCTGGATACGCAGTATTTT.

The gene calls are TRBV29-1 and TRBJ2-1; 12 positions agree with TRBD2. J gave up 9 bases and V 4 bases, and 4 bases lay outside the gene matches. This CDR3 spans 13 amino acids. CDR1 is SQVTM and CDR2 is ANQGSEA in the germline V gene. The CDR3 region is CSVGLAGVGEQFF. The DNA of the CDR3 is TGCAGCGTTGGACTAGCGGGAGTAGGTGAGCAGTTCTTC.

The rearrangement uses TRBV6-5 and TRBJ1-2, with D perhaps matching TRBD1 (6 bases). Germline CDR1 reads MNHEY; CDR2 reads SVGAGI. The V end lost 8 bases, the J end lost 6 bases, and 16 bases lay between the germline ends. CDR3 length equals 13 residues. The CDR3 region has the DNA TGTGCCAGCGGGCGTACAGGGCGGAATGGCTACACCTTC. It specifies CASGRTGRNGYTF.

This clone was seen a few times. The chain employs TRBV9 and TRBJ2-7, with TRBD2 matching 7 bases. The CDR3 totals 15 residues. Germline values: CDR1 SGDLS, CDR2 YYNGEE. The V gene end was trimmed by 0 bases and the J gene end by 2 bases; junction bases not matched to a gene: 5. The CDR3 sequence: CASSVAPGTTYEQYF. In DNA, the CDR3 is TGTGCCAGCAGCGTAGCACCCGGGACTACCTACGAGCAGTACTTC.

This clone was observed a single time. Here the CDR3 reads CSAGVMGGYTF. The CDR3 DNA reads as TGCAGCGCCGGAGTAATGGGAGGCTACACCTTC. The chain combines TRBV29-1 with TRBJ1-2, with unresolved D. CDR3 size: 11 residues. The V and J ends lost 7 bases and 8 bases respectively, with 14 bases between them. Germline assignment: CDR1 SQVTM and CDR2 ANQGSEA.

CDR3 in amino acids: CSVHTSGRGETQYF. In DNA, the CDR3 is TGCAGCGTACACACTAGCGGGAGAGGAGAGACCCAGTACTTC. The chain combines TRBV29-1 with TRBJ2-5; TRBD2 aligns across 11 bases. CDR3 length equals 14 residues. Germline lookup yields CDR1 SQVTM and CDR2 ANQGSEA. J gave up 4 bases and V 6 bases, and 7 bases lay outside the gene matches.

The chain combines TRBV5-1 with TRBJ2-1; unclear D gene. The CDR3 spans 11 residues. CDR1 is SGHRS and CDR2 is YFSETQ in the germline V gene. Trimming left V 7 bases short and J 7 bases short, with 9 bases between. CDR3 in amino acids: CASAKGNEQFF. The DNA of the CDR3 is TGCGCCAGCGCTAAAGGGAATGAGCAGTTCTTC.

The rearrangement uses TRBV25-1 and TRBJ1-2, with D unresolved. V dropped 6 bases and J dropped 3 bases, with 8 bases sitting between them. This CDR3 contains 12 residues. Germline CDR1 MGHDK, CDR2 SYGVNS. CDR3 bases: TGTGCCAGCAGGAGGCAGGACTATGGCTACACCTTC. Translation gives CASRRQDYGYTF.

The table lists this clone with a few counts. In DNA, the CDR3 is TGTGCCAGCAGCTCTCAGGGGGGAGTAGGAGAAAAACTGTTTTTT. It codes for CASSSQGGVGEKLFF. This chain joins TRBV11-2 and TRBJ1-4; 7 positions agree with TRBD1. The V gene's germline CDR1 is SGHAT and CDR2 FQNNGV. This CDR3 comprises 15 residues. V trimming: 4 bases; J trimming: 8 bases; junction bases outside the gene matches: 10.

This clone was seen more than once but under ten times. V and J are TRBV29-1 and TRBJ2-4; no definite D call. CDR3 size: 13 residues. Germline CDR1 is SQVTM and CDR2 is ANQGSEA. The V gene lost 1 base and the J gene lost 7 bases, with 11 bases spanning the gap. The CDR3 DNA is TGCAGCGTTGAAGGTCAGACCGGGAACATTCAGTACTTC. This gives the protein CSVEGQTGNIQYF.

This clone has a handful of counts. The rearrangement links TRBV6-1 to TRBJ1-2, with no clear D. Trimming left V 5 bases short and J 6 bases short, with 4 bases between. The CDR3 is made up of 10 amino acids. The V gene's germline CDR1 is MNHNS and CDR2 SASEGT. The CDR3: CASSLNGYTF. CDR3 sequence (DNA): TGTGCCAGCAGTCTCAATGGCTACACCTTC.

This clone showed up just a few times. This chain uses TRBV29-1 with TRBJ2-3; D is perhaps TRBD1 (6 bases). Germline V gene data show CDR1 as SQVTM and CDR2 as ANQGSEA. CDR3 size: 16 residues. With 4 bases removed from V and 6 bases from J, the gap between germline ends came to 23 bases. CDR3 sequence reads: CSVVLTGQGRVDTQYF. DNA for the CDR3: TGCAGCGTTGTACTGACGGGGCAGGGGCGGGTGGATACGCAGTATTTT.

The chain couples TRBV29-1 to TRBJ2-5; possibly TRBD1 for D (5 bases). Germline CDR1 and CDR2: SQVTM and ANQGSEA. The CDR3 consists of 13 residues. V lost 3 bases, J lost 4 bases, and 12 bases lay in between. CDR3 loop: CSVDGRVRETQYF. Written as DNA, the CDR3 is TGCAGCGTTGATGGCAGGGTCAGAGAGACCCAGTACTTC.

With respect to this clone: The same CDR3 can be traced to other DNA sequences in this sample. The chain carries TRBV9 and TRBJ2-7; TRBD1 might be the D (6 bases). CDR1 and CDR2 (germline): SGDLS, YYNGEE. V lost 0 bases to trimming and J lost 0 bases, with 13 bases between them. This CDR3 comprises 16 residues. CDR3 nucleotides: TGTGCCAGCAGCGTAGACCCGACAGGCGTCTCCTACGAGCAGTACTTC. Translated, it gives CASSVDPTGVSYEQYF.

V is TRBV5-1 and J is TRBJ2-5, with D unclear. Trimming pared 0 bases from V and 0 bases from J, leaving 15 bases between. The germline CDR1 and CDR2 sequences are SGHRS and YFSETQ. CDR3 length: 17 residues. The CDR3 loop reads CASSLVTFQSYQETQYF. CDR3 nucleotide sequence: TGCGCCAGCAGCTTGGTTACATTCCAATCGTACCAAGAGACCCAGTACTTC.

This clone was observed a few times. The genes are TRBV4-2 and TRBJ2-7; tentatively, D is TRBD1 or TRBD2 (5 bases each). V lost 0 bases and J 3 bases, leaving 12 bases between the germline ends. This CDR3 region has 15 residues. From germline, CDR1 is LGHNA and CDR2 YNFKEQ. DNA of the CDR3: TGTGCCAGCAGCCAAGATGTGGGGGTTATCTACGAGCAGTACTTC. Protein product: CASSQDVGVIYEQYF.

The chain carries TRBV29-1 and TRBJ2-1; 10 bases are a match to TRBD2. Germline CDR1 and CDR2: SQVTM and ANQGSEA. Trimming took 5 bases from V and 6 from J; bases not matched to a gene: 10. The CDR3 consists of 15 residues. This chain's CDR3 is CSVSQKAGGPNEQFF. The CDR3 bases are TGCAGCGTTAGCCAGAAAGCGGGAGGGCCCAATGAGCAGTTCTTC.

There are a few counts of this clone. The chain employs TRBV6-5 and TRBJ1-2; D perhaps matches TRBD1 (6 bases). The germline V and J ends were trimmed by 0 bases and 13 bases, with 18 bases remaining between them. This CDR3 spans 14 amino acids. The germline gives CDR1 MNHEY, CDR2 SVGAGI. CDR3 loop: CASSYSAGARVSTF. The CDR3 nucleotides read TGTGCCAGCAGTTACTCCGCGGGGGCCCGTGTAAGCACCTTC.

The V gene is TRBV11-2, the J gene TRBJ1-4; D call uncertain. The V and J ends lost 1 base and 13 bases respectively, with 13 bases between them. The CDR3 is made up of 13 amino acids. The V gene's germline CDR1 is SGHAT and CDR2 FQNNGV. CDR3 residues: CASSLARSSGLFF. The DNA for the CDR3 is TGTGCCAGCAGCTTAGCCCGGAGCTCCGGACTGTTTTTT.

The chain is built from TRBV30 and TRBJ2-1; TRBD2 aligns across 7 bases. Germline V gene data show CDR1 as GTSNPN and CDR2 as SVGIG (reference sequence). Trimming removed 0 bases from V and 2 bases from J; junction bases left unmatched: 7. The CDR3 contains 16 residues. CDR3 protein: CAWSVRGVGPYNEQFF. Here the CDR3 DNA reads TGTGCCTGGAGTGTACGGGGGGTCGGTCCCTACAATGAGCAGTTCTTC.

This sequence joins TRBV30 and TRBJ1-2; 9 bases agree with TRBD1. From germline, CDR1 is GTSNPN and CDR2 SVGIG (reference sequence). V dropped 5 bases and J dropped 2; count of bases not matched to a gene: 3. CDR3 size: 13 residues. This CDR3 reads CAWGQGLNYGYTF. The DNA of the CDR3 is TGTGCCTGGGGACAGGGGTTAAACTATGGCTACACCTTC.

This chain links TRBV29-1 with TRBJ1-1; 7 bases agree with TRBD1. The germline gives CDR1 SQVTM, CDR2 ANQGSEA. The CDR3 has 14 residues. The V segment lost 6 bases and the J segment 1 base; nucleotides outside the gene matches: 8. The CDR3, as DNA: TGCAGCGTAGACACAACAGGGGAGAACACTGAAGCTTTCTTT. Translated: CSVDTTGENTEAFF.

This clone was counted a few times. The chain links TRBV28 to TRBJ2-7; weak D call: TRBD2 (6 bases). Germline assignment: CDR1 MDHEN and CDR2 SYDVKM. V shed 1 base and J shed 3 bases, with 13 bases lying between them. This CDR3 has 15 residues. This CDR3 is CASSLSTRGGYEQYF. The CDR3 nucleotides are TGTGCCAGCAGTTTATCAACGCGGGGAGGCTACGAGCAGTACTTC. The full variable domain, completed using reference TRBV28 and TRBJ2-7, is DVKVTQSSRYLVKRTGEKVFLECVQDMDHENMFWYRQDPGLGLRLIYFSYDVKMKEKGDIPEGYSVSREKKERFSLILESASTNQTSMYLCASSLSTRGGYEQYFGPGTRLTVT.